These 3 T cell receptor beta chains were all obtained from the same sample, sequenced in a study of T cell responses to AZD1222 COVID-19 vaccine (dated by TCRdb to the early 2020s). Preparation of the library involved the immunoSEQ multiplex PCR assay. TCRdb's version of the immuneACCESS table is confined to in-frame rearrangements and falls short of the full clone set. An unresolved V gene accounts for under half of the shortfall where checked; the remainder is of unknown origin. The sample has 70,000 to 95,000 clones on record, more than 90% of them singletons. The ten largest clones capture 4.2% of the sample. The time point tag for this specimen amounts to: baseline before first vaccination. Sample: peripheral blood, taken on day 0 of AZD1222 vaccination. The receptors here all came from an adult in good health.

This clone was observed once. The V call is TRBV30, the J call TRBJ1-6; D remains unclear. Trimming removed 0 bases from V and 7 bases from J, with 16 bases in between. This CDR3 contains 16 residues. From germline, CDR1 is GTSNPN and CDR2 SVGIG (reference sequence). CDR3 residues: CAWSVQWGGGNSPLHF. As DNA, the CDR3 is TGTGCCTGGAGTGTACAATGGGGAGGTGGAAATTCACCCCTCCACTTT.

The rearrangement uses TRBV5-4 and TRBJ1-1; 8 bases map to TRBD1. Germline CDR1 and CDR2: SGHNT and YYREEE (reference sequence). With V trimmed by 2 bases and J by 2 bases, 2 bases remained unmatched. The CDR3 is made up of 14 amino acids. The CDR3 bases are TGTGCCAGCAGCTTCGACAGGGGCAACACTGAAGCTTTCTTT. Translated, it gives CASSFDRGNTEAFF.

This chain links TRBV11-3 with TRBJ2-3; 7 bases are shared with TRBD1. V lost 5 bases, J lost 1 base, and 3 bases stayed unmatched. CDR3 length: 14 residues. CDR1 and CDR2 (germline): SGHNT, YENEEA. In DNA, the CDR3 is TGTGCCAGCAGCCCCGGGACAGGCACAGATACGCAGTATTTT. Translating it yields CASSPGTGTDTQYF. The variable domain in full, with the rest retrieved from reference TRBV11-3 and TRBJ2-3, is EAGVVQSPRYKIIEKKQPVAFWCNPISGHNTLYWYLQNLGQGPELLIRYENEEAVDDSQLPKDRFSAERLKGVDSTLKIQPAELGDSAVYLCASSPGTGTDTQYFGPGTRLTVL.